This passage covers 22 T cell receptor beta chains from one sample sequenced in a study of tissue T cells after allogeneic stem cell transplantation. The time point: mouse harvest day 7 after allogeneic transplant. The graft held 10^6 splenic CD5+ T cells and 10^7 T-cell-depleted bone marrow cells. Measured with immunoSEQ multiplex PCR; TCRdb has only the in-frame clones, and not every one. In the table there are around 5,000 clones, over 40% of which are singletons. Sequences were obtained from skin. Receptor source: a female BALB/c mouse given C57BL/6 T cells with graft-versus-host disease after an allogeneic hematopoietic cell transplant.

Of note for this clone: Genes here carry mouse names. The CDR3 is cut off 1 residue early in the read; its end comes from the germline J gene. The chain is built from TRBV3 and TRBJ2-7, with 11 bases aligning to TRBD2. V lost 5 bases and J lost 3; bases outside the gene matches: 6. CDR3 length equals 15 residues. Germline values: CDR1 SNHLY, CDR2 FYNGKV (reference sequence). The part of the CDR3 DNA that was read is TGTGCCAGCAGCCCCTCGACTGGGGGGGGCTATGAACAGTAC. Translation gives CASSPSTGGGYEQY. The whole CDR3 sequence is CASSPSTGGGYEQYF.

Worth noting for this clone: These gene names are mouse names. The read halts 1 residue ahead of the CDR3 end, with the missing end drawn from the germline J gene. The chain has TRBV26 and TRBJ1-1; 9 nucleotides line up with TRBD1. From germline, CDR1 is KGHPV and CDR2 FQNQEV (reference sequence). The trim removed 3 bases at V and 3 bases at J, leaving 2 bases unmatched. The CDR3 has 14 residues. CDR3 region: CASSLTGGDTEVFF. CDR3 bases read: TGTGCCAGCAGTCTTACAGGGGGCGACACAGAAGTCTTC.

This clone was detected a few times. Genes here carry mouse names. The read terminates 1 residue before the CDR3 end, so the remaining end is supplied by the germline J gene. The chain links TRBV4 to TRBJ2-7; 11 positions match TRBD2. Trimming removed 5 bases from V and 4 bases from J; junction bases left unmatched: 4. The CDR3 runs to 14 residues. Germline CDR1 and CDR2: LGHDT and YNNKQL (reference sequence). The CDR3 reads CASSAGTGGYEQYF. CDR3 bases read: TGTGCCAGCAGCGCCGGGACTGGGGGTTATGAACAGTAC.

Regarding this clone: Any gene name here is a mouse gene name. The read ends 1 residue before the CDR3 terminus; that terminus is restored from the germline J gene. The rearrangement uses TRBV2 and TRBJ1-3, with D uncertain. Trimming took off 1 base at V and 0 bases at J, with 1 base between the two ends. The CDR3 has 13 amino acids. In germline, CDR1 is LGHNA, CDR2 YSYQKL. CDR3 bases read: TGTGCCAGCAGCCAAGGTTCTGGAAATACGCTCTAT. This codes for CASSQGSGNTLY. The CDR3 in full is CASSQGSGNTLYF.

With regard to this clone: Genes here carry mouse names. Sequencing ends 1 residue short of the CDR3 end; the germline J gene provides the rest. The J gene is TRBJ1-3, the V gene TRBV16; D call uncertain. V was clipped by 5 bases and J by 0 bases, with 8 bases between them. CDR3 length: 14 amino acids. Looked up from germline, CDR1 is SGHSA and CDR2 is FRNQAP. Here the CDR3 reads CASSLLNSGNTLYF. The covered CDR3 bases are TGTGCAAGCAGCCTTCTTAATTCTGGAAATACGCTCTAT.

Comment on this clone: Mouse gene names and germline throughout. The CDR3 end lies 1 residue beyond the end of the read and is filled in from the germline J gene. This chain links TRBV23 with TRBJ2-5; TRBD1, as called in the table, went unchecked against the DNA. The length of the CDR3 is 14 residues. Germline CDR1 and CDR2: KGHTA and FQNQQP. CDR3 residues: CSSSQSRGPDTQYF. The covered CDR3 bases are TGCTCCAGCAGTCAATCGAGGGGGCCGGACACCCAGTAC.

To note about this clone: Genes and germline come from the mouse. The sequenced fragment ends 1 residue before the CDR3 boundary, so the rest is inferred from the germline J gene. The gene calls are TRBV13-3 and TRBJ2-4, with TRBD2 identical over 9 bases. The germline CDR1 and CDR2 sequences are NNHDY and SYVADS. The CDR3 length is 13 residues. V shed 5 bases, J shed 3 bases, and the junction held 1 base outside the gene matches. The part of the CDR3 DNA that was read is TGTGCCAGCAGGGACTGGGGCCAAAACACCTTGTAC. This sequence encodes CASRDWGQNTLY. The whole CDR3 is CASRDWGQNTLYF. Based on the CDR3 plus reference TRBV13-3 and TRBJ2-4, the full variable domain is EAAVTQSPRSKVAVTGGKVTLSCHQTNNHDYMYWYRQDTGHGLRLIHYSYVADSTEKGDIPDGYKASRPSQENFSLILELASLSQTAVYFCASRDWGQNTLYFGAGTRLSVL.

With regard to this clone: The gene names given are mouse names. The read ends 1 residue early relative to the CDR3; the germline J gene fills the gap. This chain links TRBV13-3 with TRBJ2-1, with TRBD1 identical over 10 bases. V dropped 3 bases and J dropped 4; count of bases not matched to a gene: 4. CDR3 size: 15 residues. Germline assignment: CDR1 NNHDY and CDR2 SYVADS. CDR3 DNA (partial): TGTGCCAGCAGTGGGACAGGGGGGGGGTATGCTGAGCAGTTC. This gives the protein CASSGTGGGYAEQF. The whole CDR3 is CASSGTGGGYAEQFF.

As to this clone: Gene names refer to mouse genes. CDR3: CASSAGTGSAETLYF. The DNA read from the CDR3 is TGTGCCAGCAGTGCCGGGACTGGGAGTGCAGAAACGCTGTAT. The chain employs TRBV13-1 and TRBJ2-3; 9 bases fit TRBD2. The read falls 1 residue short of the CDR3 end, and the missing part is taken from the germline J gene. The J segment lost 0 bases and the V segment lost 3 bases, leaving 2 bases of the junction unmatched. The CDR3 sequence is 15 residues long. Germline assignment: CDR1 NSHNY and CDR2 SYGAGN.

Regarding this clone: Gene names are mouse gene names. The read is 1 residue too short to cover the CDR3 end, so that end is filled in from the germline J gene. J is TRBJ2-3 and V is TRBV5; weak D call: TRBD1 (6 bases). This CDR3 is built from 15 residues. The V and J ends lost 0 bases and 3 bases respectively, with 10 bases between them. The germline V gene encodes CDR1 LGHNA and CDR2 YNLKQL (reference sequence). CDR3 in amino acids: CASSQEGQGAETLYF. The part of the CDR3 DNA that was read is TGTGCCAGCAGCCAAGAAGGTCAGGGGGCAGAAACGCTGTAT.

Concerning this clone: The germline and genes are mouse ones. The CDR3 end falls 1 residue outside the read, so it is completed with the germline J gene. The rearrangement joins TRBV26 to TRBJ2-1, with 7 bases lining up with TRBD1. After removal of 6 bases from V and 3 bases from J, the junction contained 2 bases not matched to a gene. Germline V CDR1 and CDR2: KGHPV, FQNQEV (reference sequence). The length of the CDR3 is 13 residues. CDR3 loop: CASRRDSYAEQFF. The sequenced part of the CDR3 DNA is TGTGCCAGCAGGCGGGACAGCTATGCTGAGCAGTTC.

For this clone: Germline and genes here are mouse. From the germline J gene comes the end of the CDR3, since the read stops 1 residue before it. The chain couples TRBV26 to TRBJ1-6; D is unclear. TRBJ1-6 is flagged as an ORF with uncertain function. Germline lookup yields CDR1 KGHPV and CDR2 FQNQEV (reference sequence). V dropped 1 base and J dropped 5 bases, with 6 bases sitting between them. The CDR3 is 14 residues long. The sequenced part of the CDR3 DNA is TGTGCCAGCAGTCTGTGGCAGAATAATTCGCCCCTCTAC. It yields the protein CASSLWQNNSPLY. In full, the CDR3 reads CASSLWQNNSPLYF.

Remarks on this clone: Gene and germline names: mouse. The read is 1 residue too short to cover the CDR3 end, so that end is filled in from the germline J gene. This chain joins TRBV13-1 and TRBJ1-2; D is uncertain. Looked up from germline, CDR1 is NSHNY and CDR2 is SYGAGN. The V end was cut by 2 bases, the J end by 0 bases, with 5 bases between. The CDR3 is made up of 13 amino acids. The CDR3 loop reads CASSDQPNSDYTF. CDR3 DNA, as far as it was read: TGTGCCAGCAGTGACCAACCAAACTCCGACTACACC.

There are a few counts of this clone. All gene names here are mouse names. Coverage ceases 1 residue before the CDR3 finishes, and the germline J gene fills in the end. V usage is TRBV26 and J usage is TRBJ2-5; 9 bases map to TRBD1. This CDR3 region has 13 residues. V trimming: 4 bases; J trimming: 5 bases; junction bases outside the gene matches: 1. Germline-derived CDR1 and CDR2 are KGHPV and FQNQEV (reference sequence). The CDR3 region is CASSQDRGDTQYF. Incomplete CDR3 DNA: TGTGCCAGCAGTCAGGACAGGGGAGACACCCAGTAC.

As regards this clone: Gene names are mouse gene names. The read falls 1 residue short of the CDR3 end, and the missing part is taken from the germline J gene. The chain uses TRBV23 and TRBJ1-4; TRBD1, the D gene given by the table, was not confirmed from the DNA. Germline values: CDR1 KGHTA, CDR2 FQNQQP. The CDR3 has 14 amino acids. Here the CDR3 reads CSSSQSPANERLFF. CDR3 DNA, as far as it was read: TGCTCCAGCAGTCAATCCCCAGCCAACGAAAGATTATTT.

This clone was detected a few times. Gene names follow the mouse nomenclature. Coverage ceases 1 residue before the CDR3 finishes, and the germline J gene fills in the end. The genes are TRBV3 and TRBJ1-4; D remains unclear. This CDR3 is 15 amino acids long. V lost 1 base to trimming and J lost 0 bases, with 6 bases between them. From germline, CDR1 is SNHLY and CDR2 FYNGKV (reference sequence). The DNA read from the CDR3 is TGTGCCAGCAGCTTAGACAGAATTTCCAACGAAAGATTATTT. As protein: CASSLDRISNERLF. The CDR3 in full is CASSLDRISNERLFF.

Comment on this clone: Germline and genes here are mouse. The missing CDR3 end, 1 residue past where the read stops, is filled in from the germline J gene. The V gene is TRBV26, the J gene TRBJ2-7; 10 bases agree with TRBD2. The J segment lost 0 bases and the V segment lost 4 bases, leaving 3 bases of the junction unmatched. This CDR3 comprises 15 residues. Germline values: CDR1 KGHPV, CDR2 FQNQEV (reference sequence). The DNA read from the CDR3 is TGTGCCAGCAGTCCGGACTGGGGGAGCTCCTATGAACAGTAC. It yields the protein CASSPDWGSSYEQY. Given in full, the CDR3 is CASSPDWGSSYEQYF.

With respect to this clone: The gene symbols are mouse symbols. The CDR3 is cut off 1 residue early in the read; its end comes from the germline J gene. The genes are TRBV5 and TRBJ2-5; 7 bases align to TRBD2. The CDR3 totals 15 residues. V gave up 2 bases and J gave up 0 bases; unmatched junction bases: 2. The germline CDR1 and CDR2 sequences are LGHNA and YNLKQL (reference sequence). The DNA read from the CDR3 is TGTGCCAGCAGCCAAAGCTGGGGGAACCAAGACACCCAGTAC. Amino acid sequence: CASSQSWGNQDTQY. The full CDR3 protein is CASSQSWGNQDTQYF.

This clone has just a few counts. Mouse gene names and germline throughout. The read falls 1 residue short of the CDR3 end, and the missing part is taken from the germline J gene. V usage is TRBV23 and J usage is TRBJ2-3. Germline lookup yields CDR1 KGHTA and CDR2 FQNQQP. The CDR3 loop spans 12 amino acids. Partial CDR3 DNA: TGCTCCAGCAGTCAATCAGCAGAAACGCTGTAT. Amino acids: CSSSQSAETLY. The CDR3 reads in full as CSSSQSAETLYF. Looking up the rest from reference TRBV23 and TRBJ2-3 gives the full variable domain: DAAVTQKPRYLIKMKGQEAEMKCIPEKGHTAVFWYQQKQSKELKFLIYFQNQQPLDQIDMVKERFSAVCPSSSLCSLGIRTCEAEDSALYLCSSSQSAETLYFGSGTRLTVL.

Remarks on this clone: Gene names follow the mouse nomenclature. The read ends 1 residue before the CDR3 terminus; that terminus is restored from the germline J gene. The rearrangement joins TRBV3 to TRBJ1-1, with D perhaps TRBD1 (5 bases). CDR1 and CDR2 (germline): SNHLY, FYNGKV (reference sequence). Trimming cost V 5 bases and J 2 bases, with 9 bases left between them. This CDR3 is built from 13 residues. The covered CDR3 bases are TGTGCCAGCAGCCCGGACATTAACACAGAAGTCTTC. It is translated as CASSPDINTEVF. The full-length CDR3 reads as CASSPDINTEVFF.

This clone has just a few counts. The germline and genes are mouse ones. From the germline J gene comes the end of the CDR3, since the read stops 1 residue before it. The rearrangement uses TRBV5 and TRBJ1-4; 7 nucleotides align to TRBD1. The CDR3 length is 15 residues. V gave up 1 base and J gave up 3 bases; unmatched junction bases: 2. The germline CDR1 and CDR2 sequences are LGHNA and YNLKQL (reference sequence). The CDR3 reads CASSQAQGANERLFF. Partial CDR3 DNA: TGTGCCAGCAGCCAAGCGCAGGGGGCCAACGAAAGATTATTT.

This clone was seen only once. The listed genes are named as in mouse. CDR3 DNA (partial): TGTGCTAGCAGTTCAACATCAAACACAGAAGTCTTC. Its protein is CASSSTSNTEVF. The CDR3 in full is CASSSTSNTEVFF. The V call is TRBV29, the J call TRBJ1-1; D is undetermined. The CDR3 is cut off 1 residue early in the read; its end comes from the germline J gene. Germline assignment: CDR1 MSHET and CDR2 SYDVDS. The CDR3 is made up of 13 amino acids. Trimming shortened V by 4 bases and J by 0 bases, and 6 bases separated the two germline ends.